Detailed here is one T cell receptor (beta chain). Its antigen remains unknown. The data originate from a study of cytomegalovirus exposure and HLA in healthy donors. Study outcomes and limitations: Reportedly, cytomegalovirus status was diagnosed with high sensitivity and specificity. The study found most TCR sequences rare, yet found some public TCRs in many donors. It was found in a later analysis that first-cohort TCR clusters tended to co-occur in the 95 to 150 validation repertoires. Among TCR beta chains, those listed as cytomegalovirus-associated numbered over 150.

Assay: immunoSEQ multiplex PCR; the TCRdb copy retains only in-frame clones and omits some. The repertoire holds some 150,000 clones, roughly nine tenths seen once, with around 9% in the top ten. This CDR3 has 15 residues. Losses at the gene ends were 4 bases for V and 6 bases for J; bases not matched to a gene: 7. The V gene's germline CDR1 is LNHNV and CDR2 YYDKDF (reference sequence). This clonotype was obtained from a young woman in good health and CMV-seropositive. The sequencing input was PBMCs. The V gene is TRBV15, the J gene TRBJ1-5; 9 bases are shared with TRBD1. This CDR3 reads CATSTEDRGRQPQHF. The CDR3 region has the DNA TGTGCCACCAGCACTGAGGACAGGGGACGTCAGCCCCAGCATTTT.